The 10 T cell receptor beta chains given below trace back to one sample, sequenced in a study of T cells in women clearing cervical HPV infection. TCRdb's table, derived via immunoSEQ multiplex PCR, lists solely in-frame clones and lacks some. The sample table sets out tens of thousands of clones. The sample consisted of blood buffy coat. The receptor set was obtained from a woman between 18 and 69 years old with a cervical HPV16 infection that either progressed to CIN3+ or cleared (not recorded which).

With regard to this clone: The read is 3 residues too short to cover the CDR3 end, so that end is filled in from the germline J gene. The rearrangement links TRBV19 to TRBJ1-5; D is unresolved. CDR1 and CDR2 (germline): LNHDA, SQIVND (reference sequence). Trimming removed 7 bases from V and 0 bases from J, with 13 bases in between. This CDR3 has 15 residues. Partial CDR3 DNA: TGTGCCAGTATTCTCGACTCAAATAGCAATCAGCCC. It translates to CASILDSNSNQP. From start to end, the CDR3 is CASILDSNSNQPQHF.

Concerning this clone: The read stops 3 residues short of the end of the CDR3; the missing end is completed from the germline J gene. The chain employs TRBV6-1 and TRBJ1-1, with D possibly being TRBD1 (5 bases). V lost 3 bases and J 2 bases, leaving 10 bases between the germline ends. The CDR3 contains 14 residues. Germline V gene lookup returns CDR1 MNHNS and CDR2 SASEGT. Here the CDR3 reads CASSEGGSNTEAFF. Partial CDR3 DNA: TGTGCCAGCAGTGAGGGGGGTTCCAACACTGAA.

On this clone itself: The sequenced fragment ends 3 residues before the CDR3 boundary, so the rest is inferred from the germline J gene. The genes are TRBV19 and TRBJ1-4; D is ambiguous. CDR3 size: 17 residues. V shed 10 bases and J shed 0 bases, with 21 bases lying between them. CDR1 LNHDA and CDR2 SQIVND come from the germline V gene (reference sequence). CDR3 sequence reads: CATRPVRSSATNEKLFF. The sequenced part of the CDR3 DNA is TGTGCCACCCGCCCCGTGAGGTCTTCAGCAACTAATGAAAAA.

A note on this clone: The read terminates 3 residues ahead of where the CDR3 ends, so the germline J gene completes it. This sequence joins TRBV2 and TRBJ1-1, with TRBD1 matching 11 bases. Germline lookup yields CDR1 SNHLY and CDR2 FYNNEI. V was clipped by 3 bases and J by 1 base; unmatched bases: 1. The length of the CDR3 is 15 residues. CDR3 bases read: TGTGCCAGCAGTGAGGGGACAGGGGGGAACACTGAA. Amino acids: CASSEGTGGNTE. The full CDR3 is CASSEGTGGNTEAFF.

About this clone: The missing CDR3 end, 3 residues past where the read stops, is filled in from the germline J gene. V is TRBV20-1 and J is TRBJ2-3; 7 bases line up with TRBD2. The CDR3 is 14 amino acids. With 5 bases clipped from V and 2 bases from J, the junction kept 7 bases outside the gene matches. Germline values: CDR1 DFQATT, CDR2 SNEGSKA (reference sequence). The sequenced CDR3 bases are TGCAGTGCTGCGGGAGTGGTTGACACAGATACG. Its protein is CSAAGVVDTDT. The whole CDR3 protein is CSAAGVVDTDTQYF.

Comments on this clone: The CDR3 end lies 3 residues beyond the end of the read and is filled in from the germline J gene. This chain links TRBV5-5 with TRBJ1-2; 8 positions match TRBD1. CDR3 length: 14 residues. The germline V gene encodes CDR1 SGHKS and CDR2 YYEKEE (reference sequence). J gave up 4 bases and V 1 base, and 3 bases lay outside the gene matches. The part of the CDR3 DNA that was read is TGTGCCAGCAGCTTGTCGGGACAGGTCTATGGC. Protein sequence: CASSLSGQVYG. The whole CDR3 sequence reads CASSLSGQVYGYTF.

In regard to this clone: The CDR3 goes on 3 residues after the read ends, and that part is filled in from the germline J gene. The rearrangement joins TRBV30 to TRBJ1-2; D is uncertain. Germline V gene sequence: CDR1 GTSNPN, CDR2 SVGIG (reference sequence). This CDR3 contains 13 residues. CDR3 sequence reads: CAWTPYVGADYTF. The sequenced CDR3 bases are TGTGCCTGGACCCCTTATGTCGGTGCCGAC. Full variable domain (missing parts from reference TRBV30 and TRBJ1-2): SQTIHQWPATLVQPVGSPLSLECTVEGTSNPNLYWYRQAAGRGLQLLFYSVGIGQISSEVPQNLSASRPQDRQFILSSKKLLLSDSGFYLCAWTPYVGADYTFGSGTRLTVV.

Note on this clone: The observed sequence ends 3 residues before the CDR3 terminus, with the missing tail filled in from the germline J gene. The chain uses TRBV7-2 and TRBJ1-5; D is perhaps TRBD1 (6 bases). Germline loops: CDR1 SGHTA, CDR2 FQGNSA. The V and J ends lost 5 bases and 0 bases respectively, with 11 bases between them. The CDR3 totals 15 residues. Incomplete CDR3 DNA: TGTGCCAGCAGCCCTTGGACAGATAGCAATCAGCCC. The encoded protein is CASSPWTDSNQP. The complete CDR3 reads CASSPWTDSNQPQHF.

Worth noting for this clone: The CDR3 goes on 3 residues after the read ends, and that part is filled in from the germline J gene. This chain joins TRBV2 and TRBJ1-2, with D uncertain. The germline V gene has CDR1 SNHLY and CDR2 FYNNEI. The CDR3 covers 14 residues. CDR3 DNA, as far as it was read: TGTGCCAGCAGTCGACTAGCGAGTACCTACGAC. This codes for CASSRLASTYD. The entire CDR3 reads CASSRLASTYDYTF.

As to this clone: The sequence runs out 3 residues before the end of the CDR3; the remainder is reconstructed from the germline J gene. The gene calls are TRBV7-9 and TRBJ1-2, with TRBD1 matching over 7 bases. CDR3 size: 15 residues. Germline-derived CDR1 and CDR2 are SEHNR and FQNEAQ (reference sequence). This CDR3 reads CASSFFLRDSNDYTF. CDR3 DNA, as far as it was read: TGTGCCAGCAGCTTCTTTTTACGGGACAGCAATGAC.